The 31 T cell receptor beta chains given below trace back to one sample, sequenced in a study of T cell responses to AZD1222 COVID-19 vaccine (dated by TCRdb to about 2021). Library construction relied on the immunoSEQ multiplex PCR assay. Drawn from immuneACCESS, this table holds only the in-frame rearrangements with V and J called that TCRdb kept. Clones are partly lost; checked studies trace under half to an unresolved V gene and leave the rest unexplained. For this sample the table gives tens of thousands of clones, of which around nine tenths were detected only once. The ten largest clones represent under 5% of the sample. The sample's time point, from its label and the paper: baseline before first vaccination. The treatment or condition tag for this specimen amounts to: meningococcal conjugate vaccine given as trial control. The sequencing used peripheral blood, collected on day 0 of MenACWY control vaccination. These receptors were taken from an adult in good health.

This clone showed up just a few times. This chain links TRBV6-2 or TRBV6-3 with TRBJ1-6, with D unclear. CDR1 MNHEY and CDR2 SVGEGT come from the germline V gene. This CDR3 has 14 amino acids. Trimming took off 4 bases at V and 13 bases at J, with 17 bases between the two ends. Here the CDR3 reads CASSWNPVVTPLHF. Here the CDR3 DNA reads TGTGCCAGCAGTTGGAATCCGGTGGTGACGCCCCTCCACTTT.

The chain couples TRBV28 to TRBJ1-5, with a weak D call TRBD1 (6 bases). The V end was cut by 6 bases, the J end by 2 bases, with 14 bases between. Germline V gives CDR1 MDHEN, CDR2 SYDVKM. The CDR3 runs to 15 residues. The CDR3 DNA reads as TGTGCCAGCAGCCGACCACAGGGAGGCAATCAGCCCCAGCATTTT. It yields the protein CASSRPQGGNQPQHF.

CDR3 in DNA: TGTGCCAGCAGGTTGTATAGCAATCAGCCCCAGCATTTT. The encoded protein is CASRLYSNQPQHF. V is TRBV6-5 and J is TRBJ1-5; D is ambiguous. V shed 6 bases and J shed 0 bases, with 6 bases lying between them. CDR3 length equals 13 residues. Germline assignment: CDR1 MNHEY and CDR2 SVGAGI.

The V and J genes are TRBV7-3 and TRBJ2-3; 9 bases map to TRBD2. Germline-derived CDR1 and CDR2 are SGHTA and FQGTGA. CDR3 length: 15 amino acids. Trimming cost V 3 bases and J 6 bases; bases outside gene matches: 7. The CDR3 sequence is CASSLIAGGPDTQYF. In DNA form, the CDR3 reads TGTGCCAGCAGCTTGATCGCGGGAGGGCCCGATACGCAGTATTTT.

This chain connects TRBV28 to TRBJ2-7, with D possibly TRBD1 on 5 matching bases. The CDR3 runs to 14 residues. Trimming removed 1 base from V and 4 bases from J, with 11 bases in between. Germline V gene lookup returns CDR1 MDHEN and CDR2 SYDVKM. CDR3 residues: CASSLLGVAYEQYF. The CDR3 DNA reads TGTGCCAGCAGTTTATTAGGGGTTGCTTACGAGCAGTACTTC.

The rearrangement links TRBV5-1 to TRBJ1-3; D call uncertain. CDR3 length: 12 amino acids. Per the germline V gene, CDR1 is SGHRS and CDR2 is YFSETQ. Trimming removed 5 bases at V and 0 bases at J, with 3 bases between. The DNA for the CDR3 is TGCGCCAGCAGGGACTCTGGAAACACCATATATTTT. Its protein product is CASRDSGNTIYF.

The chain joins TRBV28 to TRBJ2-7, with D maybe TRBD2 (6 bases). CDR1 and CDR2 (germline): MDHEN, SYDVKM. The CDR3 runs 15 residues. V lost 7 bases, J lost 0 bases, and 16 bases lay in between. CDR3 bases: TGTGCCAGCACCCCTGGGGACGGGGGCTCCTACGAGCAGTACTTC. Protein product: CASTPGDGGSYEQYF.

The J gene is TRBJ1-4, the V gene TRBV5-1; 10 nucleotides line up with TRBD1. The junction had 5 bases not matched to a gene; V was cut back by 4 bases and J by 5 bases. Germline CDR1 reads SGHRS; CDR2 reads YFSETQ. CDR3 length: 15 amino acids. Written as DNA, the CDR3 is TGCGCCAGCAGCGTAGGACAGGGGGGAAATGAAAAACTGTTTTTT. Residues: CASSVGQGGNEKLFF.

The V gene is TRBV12-3 or TRBV12-4, the J gene TRBJ2-5; the D is unclear. The CDR3 sequence is 11 residues long. V was clipped by 5 bases and J by 5 bases, with 6 bases between them. CDR3 in amino acids: CASSTVETQYF. The DNA for the CDR3 is TGTGCCAGCAGTACCGTGGAGACCCAGTACTTC.

The chain couples TRBV6-5 to TRBJ2-7, with 9 nucleotides matching TRBD1. Germline V gene lookup returns CDR1 MNHEY and CDR2 SVGAGI. Losses at the gene ends were 6 bases for V and 6 bases for J; bases not matched to a gene: 12. This CDR3 contains 15 residues. CDR3 DNA: TGTGCCAGCAGCAAACCGGGACAGGGTCGGGTCGAGCAGTACTTC. Translated, it gives CASSKPGQGRVEQYF.

The J gene is TRBJ2-1, the V gene TRBV11-2; the match to TRBD2 covers 8 bases. From germline, CDR1 is SGHAT and CDR2 FQNNGV. Trimming at V came to 5 bases and at J to 0 bases, leaving 3 bases not matched to a gene. This CDR3 is built from 15 residues. Written as DNA, the CDR3 is TGTGCCAGCAGCCATAGCGGGGTCTCCTACAATGAGCAGTTCTTC. Its protein product is CASSHSGVSYNEQFF.

The V and J genes are TRBV4-1 and TRBJ1-2, with a weak D call TRBD1 (5 bases). The ends were cut back, 4 bases at V and 0 bases at J, with 9 bases in the middle. The length of the CDR3 is 14 residues. Germline V gene lookup returns CDR1 MGHRA and CDR2 YSYEKL. The CDR3 nucleotides read TGCGCCAGCAGCCCGCGGGACCCTAACTATGGCTACACCTTC. It translates to CASSPRDPNYGYTF.

The V and J genes are TRBV11-2 and TRBJ2-3; TRBD2 agrees at 7 bases. This CDR3 has 16 residues. Germline CDR1 SGHAT, CDR2 FQNNGV. V trimming: 4 bases; J trimming: 3 bases; junction bases outside the gene matches: 10. CDR3 DNA sequence: TGTGCCAGCAGCTCCGTGGGGGGGGTCGGGACAGATACGCAGTATTTT. Protein product: CASSSVGGVGTDTQYF. Drawing the rest from reference TRBV11-2 and TRBJ2-3, the complete variable domain is EAGVAQSPRYKIIEKRQSVAFWCNPISGHATLYWYQQILGQGPKLLIQFQNNGVVDDSQLPKDRFSAERLKGVDSTLKIQPAKLEDSAVYLCASSSVGGVGTDTQYFGPGTRLTVL.

This sequence joins TRBV6-5 and TRBJ1-3; TRBD1 might be the D (5 bases). The CDR3 covers 14 residues. V lost 2 bases and J 2 bases, leaving 7 bases between the germline ends. The V gene's germline CDR1 is MNHEY and CDR2 SVGAGI. CDR3 bases: TGTGCCAGCAGTTACGGGGGGACTGGAAACACCATATATTTT. This sequence encodes CASSYGGTGNTIYF.

DNA for the CDR3: TGTGCCAGCAGCTTGGAGGCTAATCCACTAAGCACAGATACGCAGTATTTT. Translation: CASSLEANPLSTDTQYF. The rearrangement uses TRBV5-4 and TRBJ2-3, with D unclear. Trimming took 0 bases from V and 0 from J, leaving 14 bases between them. In germline, CDR1 is SGHNT, CDR2 YYREEE (reference sequence). The CDR3 loop spans 17 amino acids. The full variable domain, in which reference TRBV5-4 and TRBJ2-3 provide the parts outside the CDR3, is ETGVTQSPTHLIKTRGQQVTLRCSSQSGHNTVSWYQQALGQGPQFIFQYYREEENGRGNFPPRFSGLQFPNYSSELNVNALELDDSALYLCASSLEANPLSTDTQYFGPGTRLTVL.

The rearrangement links TRBV6-2 or TRBV6-3 to TRBJ1-3; no clear D. V lost 2 bases and J lost 5, with 4 bases in between. There are 12 residues in the CDR3. The V gene's germline CDR1 is MNHEY and CDR2 SVGEGT. Here the CDR3 DNA reads TGTGCCAGCAGTTACGGACGAAACACCATATATTTT. This encodes CASSYGRNTIYF.

The CDR3 nucleotides read TGTGCCAGCAGTTTCGCCCTAGCGGGATACAATGAGCAGTTCTTC. It is translated as CASSFALAGYNEQFF. The chain uses TRBV28 and TRBJ2-1; 9 nucleotides line up with TRBD2. Germline trimming cut 3 bases from V and 4 bases from J; bases unmatched to any gene: 4. CDR1 is MDHEN, CDR2 SYDVKM, per germline. The CDR3 has 15 residues.

The chain uses TRBV19 and TRBJ1-6; D is uncertain. Trimming pared 6 bases from V and 11 bases from J, leaving 14 bases between. Looked up from germline, CDR1 is LNHDA and CDR2 is SQIVND (reference sequence). This CDR3 spans 13 amino acids. The CDR3 sequence: CASRDLRSAPLHF. The CDR3 nucleotides read TGTGCCAGTAGGGACCTACGTTCCGCACCCCTCCACTTT.

The rearrangement uses TRBV9 and TRBJ1-3; no clear D gene. Trimming removed 4 bases at V and 2 bases at J, with 7 bases between. This CDR3 contains 13 residues. The germline V gene has CDR1 SGDLS and CDR2 YYNGEE. Here the CDR3 DNA reads TGTGCCAGCAGCCGAAGTCCTGGAAACACCATATATTTT. Amino acid sequence: CASSRSPGNTIYF. The complete variable domain, with remaining parts taken from reference TRBV9 and TRBJ1-3, reads DSGVTQTPKHLITATGQRVTLRCSPRSGDLSVYWYQQSLDQGLQFLIQYYNGEERAKGNILERFSAQQFPDLHSELNLSSLELGDSALYFCASSRSPGNTIYFGEGSWLTVV.

The CDR3 nucleotides read TGTGCCAGCAGCCCGTTGACAGGGGTAGTGACTGAAGCTTTCTTT. Translation gives CASSPLTGVVTEAFF. J is TRBJ1-1 and V is TRBV9, with TRBD1 matching 8 bases. This CDR3 comprises 15 residues. Germline lookup yields CDR1 SGDLS and CDR2 YYNGEE. V lost 4 bases to trimming and J lost 5 bases; unmatched junction nucleotides: 10.

This chain connects TRBV7-3 to TRBJ2-1; D possibly corresponds to TRBD2 (7 bases). Germline V gene data show CDR1 as SGHTA and CDR2 as FQGTGA. V lost 3 bases and J lost 8, with 20 bases in between. This CDR3 has 16 amino acids. This chain's CDR3 is CASSLGLTGAGDEQFF. CDR3 DNA: TGTGCCAGCAGCTTGGGACTAACGGGGGCCGGGGATGAGCAGTTCTTC. Supplemented by reference TRBV7-3 and TRBJ2-1, the full variable domain reads GAGVSQTPSNKVTEKGKYVELRCDPISGHTALYWYRQSLGQGPEFLIYFQGTGAADDSGLPNDRFFAVRPEGSVSTLKIQRTERGDSAVYLCASSLGLTGAGDEQFFGPGTRLTVL.

The chain has TRBV19 and TRBJ2-2; D unresolved. Germline V gives CDR1 LNHDA, CDR2 SQIVND (reference sequence). V lost 3 bases and J lost 2, with 7 bases in between. The CDR3 runs 14 residues. CDR3 coding DNA: TGTGCCAGTAGTATCCGAGGAAACACCGGGGAGCTGTTTTTT. Its protein product is CASSIRGNTGELFF.

V usage is TRBV10-2 and J usage is TRBJ2-5; possibly TRBD2 for D (6 bases). In germline, CDR1 is WSHSY, CDR2 SAAADI. The CDR3 has 14 residues. The V gene lost 6 bases and the J gene lost 5 bases, with 16 bases spanning the gap. In nucleotides, the CDR3 is TGCGCCAGCAGGGAGGGACGGAGGATGGAGACCCAGTACTTC. Its translation is CASREGRRMETQYF.

The V call is TRBV27, the J call TRBJ2-7; 15 bases are shared with TRBD2. CDR1 is MNHEY, CDR2 SMNVEV, per germline (reference sequence). V shed 2 bases and J 3 bases; nucleotides not matched to a gene: 14. This CDR3 is 20 amino acids long. Written as DNA, the CDR3 is TGTGCCAGCAGTTTAGACGGACTAGCGGGAGGGAAACGAATCCGCTACGAGCAGTACTTC. Encoded protein: CASSLDGLAGGKRIRYEQYF.

The V gene is TRBV4-3, the J gene TRBJ2-7; possibly TRBD2 for D (6 bases). This CDR3 has 16 residues. Looked up from germline, CDR1 is LGHNA and CDR2 is YSLEER. V was pared by 0 bases and J by 2 bases, with 14 bases between. The CDR3 sequence is CASSQDYGGAPYEQYF. The CDR3 DNA sequence: TGCGCCAGCAGCCAAGATTACGGCGGGGCTCCCTACGAGCAGTACTTC.

This chain joins TRBV3-1 (or the pseudogene TRBV3-2) and TRBJ1-5; no reliable D call. Trimming shortened V by 0 bases and J by 5 bases, and 11 bases separated the two germline ends. The germline V gene has CDR1 LGHDT and CDR2 YNNKEL (reference sequence). The CDR3 length is 15 residues. The DNA for the CDR3 is TGTGCCAGCAGCCAAGAAGCTGGAGGGCATCAGCCCCAGCATTTT. Translation gives CASSQEAGGHQPQHF.

The DNA of the CDR3 is TGTGCCAGCAGCTCACGTCCCGGGACAGATAACTATGGCTACACCTTC. This translates into CASSSRPGTDNYGYTF. The chain joins TRBV7-9 to TRBJ1-2, with 7 bases matching TRBD1. Germline V gene sequence: CDR1 SEHNR, CDR2 FQNEAQ (reference sequence). V lost 4 bases, J lost 1 base, and 9 bases stayed unmatched. The CDR3 covers 16 residues.

This clone has only one observation. The chain employs TRBV27 and TRBJ2-2; 10 bases align to TRBD2. This CDR3 has 16 residues. Germline V CDR1 and CDR2: MNHEY, SMNVEV (reference sequence). V shed 6 bases and J 5 bases; nucleotides not matched to a gene: 9. CDR3 sequence (DNA): TGTGCCAGCAGCAGCCCGGGACTAGCGTTAACCGGGGAGCTGTTTTTT. Protein: CASSSPGLALTGELFF.

The chain links TRBV7-2 to TRBJ1-1; a possible D gene is TRBD1 (6 bases). The length of the CDR3 is 16 residues. Germline V gene lookup returns CDR1 SGHTA and CDR2 FQGNSA. The V and J ends lost 5 bases and 10 bases respectively, with 26 bases between them. In DNA form, the CDR3 reads TGTGCCAGCAGCCCGCGGGGGGGGCCCGGGGTAAATGGAGCTTTCTTT. Protein: CASSPRGGPGVNGAFF.

The genes are TRBV28 and TRBJ1-4; a weak D match, TRBD1 (5 bases). Germline assignment: CDR1 MDHEN and CDR2 SYDVKM. The CDR3 totals 12 residues. V lost 8 bases and J 4 bases, leaving 8 bases between the germline ends. CDR3 coding DNA: TGTGCCAGCTCGAGGGGTAATGAAAAACTGTTTTTT. It is translated as CASSRGNEKLFF.

The chain carries TRBV20-1 and TRBJ2-1; D is uncertain. The CDR3 runs 12 residues. Trimming took off 4 bases at V and 6 bases at J, with 10 bases between the two ends. From germline, CDR1 is DFQATT and CDR2 SNEGSKA (reference sequence). The CDR3 here is CSANDLGNEQFF. In DNA form, the CDR3 reads TGCAGTGCTAATGACTTGGGCAATGAGCAGTTCTTC.